This TCR beta chain comes out of a study of spatial heterogeneity in lung cancer. Whole-study context: Consistent detection of more beta-chain than alpha-chain sequences was observed. Overall study results and limits: Counts of ubiquitous and regional expanded TCRs tracked ubiquitous and regional nonsynonymous mutations, respectively. In tumors, expanded intratumoral alpha and beta TCR counts tracked mutation counts.

V shed 6 bases, J shed 6 bases, and the junction held 13 bases outside the gene matches. Germline V CDR1 and CDR2: MDHEN, SYDVKM. The CDR3 runs 18 residues. The sample holds many counts of this clonotype. Its specificity is unknown. Regarding time point: sample taken at primary tumor resection. The donor population consisted of under 75 patients with untreated, early-stage non-small cell lung cancer. No cells were sorted before sequencing. The whole RNA sequenced was extracted from tumor, nontumor lung or frozen PBMC. TCRdb reanalysed the 5' RACE reads using MiXCR and keeps one entry per CDR3 protein. The sample contains roughly 17,000 distinct CDR3 sequences, roughly 6.2% of which appear only once.

The sample consisted of lung tumor tissue, taken at surgery. The chain has TRBV28 and TRBJ1-6; the match to TRBD1 covers 11 bases. The source of this sequence is a male donor with early-stage non-small cell lung cancer. This CDR3 reads CASRQGVGTGGGNSPLHF. Written as DNA, the CDR3 is TGTGCCAGCAGACAAGGGGTCGGGACAGGGGGTGGTAATTCACCCCTCCACTTT.